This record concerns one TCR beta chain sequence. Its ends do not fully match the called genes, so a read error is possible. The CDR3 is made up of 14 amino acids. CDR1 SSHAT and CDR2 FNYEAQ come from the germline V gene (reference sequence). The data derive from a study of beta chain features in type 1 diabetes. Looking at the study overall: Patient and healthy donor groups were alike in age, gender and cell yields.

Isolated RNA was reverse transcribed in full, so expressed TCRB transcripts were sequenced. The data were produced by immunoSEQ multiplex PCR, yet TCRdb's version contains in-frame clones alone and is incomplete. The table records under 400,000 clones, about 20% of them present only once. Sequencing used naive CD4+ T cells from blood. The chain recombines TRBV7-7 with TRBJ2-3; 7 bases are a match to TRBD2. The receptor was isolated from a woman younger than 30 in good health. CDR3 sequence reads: CASSRGVSADTQYF. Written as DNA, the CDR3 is TGTGCTAGCAGCCGGGGGGTGTCGGCGGATACGCAGTATTTT.